The present TCR beta chain was sequenced within a study of beta chain features in type 1 diabetes. Whole-study context: All samples yielded around 98 million examined sorted cells. General study points: In the patient group, naive, central memory and Treg TCRB repertoires seemed more alike than in the healthy donor group. There were fewer insertions and more deletions at the VDJ junctions of type 1 diabetes patients.

This clone has more than one count but fewer than ten. The antigen remains unidentified. The V gene lost 4 bases and the J gene lost 6 bases, with 9 bases spanning the gap. From germline, CDR1 is ENHRY and CDR2 SYGVKD. This CDR3 spans 13 amino acids. Expressed TCRB transcripts got sequenced, as all isolated RNA was reverse transcribed. Libraries were prepared by immunoSEQ multiplex PCR; TCRdb keeps only in-frame clonotypes and omits some of them. The sample includes fewer than 500,000 clones, more than 11% seen only once; the top ten take around 0.039%. The chain carries TRBV10-3 and TRBJ2-2; D is ambiguous. The sequenced sample consisted of naive CD4+ T cells from blood. The receptor comes from a man aged 30 to 45 in good health. CDR3 protein: CAISAIGSGELFF. The CDR3 DNA follows: TGTGCCATCAGTGCGATAGGGTCCGGGGAGCTGTTTTTT.